These 16 T cell receptor beta chains were all obtained from the same sample, sequenced in a study of blood T cell repertoires in COVID-19. Using immunoSEQ multiplex PCR, the repertoire was profiled, and TCRdb retains in-frame clones only, with some absent. Found here are 55,000 to 70,000 clones, 88% of them singletons; the top ten hold more than 7%. The sequenced sample consisted of peripheral blood. All receptors derive from a woman between 70 and 85 years old with active COVID-19.

This clone was detected once. The chain links TRBV9 to TRBJ2-7, with 8 bases identical to TRBD2. Germline CDR1 and CDR2: SGDLS and YYNGEE. The CDR3 loop spans 15 amino acids. The V and J ends lost 3 bases and 1 base, in that order; junction bases with no gene match: 6. The DNA for the CDR3 is TGTGCCAGCAGCGCTAGCGGGTGGGGGTCCTACGAGCAGTACTTC. This encodes CASSASGWGSYEQYF.

The chain recombines TRBV2 with TRBJ1-2; D may be TRBD1 (6 bases). CDR1 is SNHLY and CDR2 is FYNNEI in the germline V gene. V was pared by 5 bases and J by 2 bases, with 9 bases between. The CDR3 contains 13 residues. CDR3 coding DNA: TGTGCCAGCAGTCCGGACAGAAACTATGGCTACACCTTC. Protein: CASSPDRNYGYTF.

The chain links TRBV28 to TRBJ2-1; D is possibly TRBD2 (5 bases). Germline V lookup: CDR1 MDHEN, CDR2 SYDVKM. V lost 2 bases and J 7 bases, leaving 21 bases between the germline ends. The CDR3 is 17 residues long. CDR3 nucleotides: TGTGCCAGCAGTTTACTAGGAGGCCTAACGGTTAGGAATGAGCAGTTCTTC. Translation: CASSLLGGLTVRNEQFF.

This clone turned up a few times. The chain joins TRBV27 to TRBJ2-7; D unclear. The length of the CDR3 is 14 residues. Trimming took off 0 bases at V and 4 bases at J, with 10 bases between the two ends. The germline CDR1 and CDR2 sequences are MNHEY and SMNVEV (reference sequence). The CDR3 sequence: CASSLSPGRYEQYF. The CDR3 region has the DNA TGTGCCAGCAGTTTATCCCCCGGCAGGTACGAGCAGTACTTC.

The rearrangement joins TRBV7-9 to TRBJ2-5, with D possibly matching TRBD2 (5 bases). Between the trimmed V and J ends, which lost 0 bases and 14 bases, there was a span of 16 bases. There are 13 residues in the CDR3. CDR1 SEHNR and CDR2 FQNEAQ come from the germline V gene (reference sequence). The CDR3 region is CASSLADRDAPYF. The CDR3 bases are TGTGCCAGCAGCTTAGCGGACCGGGATGCTCCCTACTTC.

The rearrangement uses TRBV5-1 and TRBJ1-1; D gene ambiguous. The CDR3 sequence is 14 residues long. Germline CDR1 is SGHRS and CDR2 is YFSETQ. Trimming took off 2 bases at V and 1 base at J, with 9 bases between the two ends. Here the CDR3 reads CASSFELQNTEAFF. The CDR3 bases are TGCGCCAGCAGCTTTGAACTACAGAACACTGAAGCTTTCTTT.

This rearrangement joins TRBV11-3 to TRBJ2-1; TRBD2 might be the D (6 bases). Trimming shortened V by 2 bases and J by 8 bases, and 10 bases separated the two germline ends. The germline gives CDR1 SGHNT, CDR2 YENEEA. The CDR3 has 13 amino acids. The CDR3 DNA sequence: TGTGCCAGCAGCTTATCCAGGGAGGATGAGCAGTTCTTC. Its translation: CASSLSREDEQFF.

The gene calls are TRBV6-1 and TRBJ2-3; D is ambiguous. Germline loops: CDR1 MNHNS, CDR2 SASEGT. V lost 3 bases and J 6 bases, leaving 19 bases between the germline ends. The CDR3 spans 16 residues. CDR3 protein: CASSDHIFYQRDTQYF. CDR3 DNA sequence: TGTGCCAGCAGTGACCATATTTTTTACCAGAGGGATACGCAGTATTTT.

This clone appeared a few times. The chain employs TRBV2 and TRBJ2-1; 12 bases agree with TRBD2. With V trimmed by 6 bases and J by 0 bases, 3 bases remained unmatched. Germline V gene data show CDR1 as SNHLY and CDR2 as FYNNEI. The CDR3 runs 16 residues. The DNA for the CDR3 is TGTGCCAGCAGACGGACTAGCGGGGTCTCCTACAATGAGCAGTTCTTC. This sequence encodes CASRRTSGVSYNEQFF.

The rearrangement uses TRBV5-1 and TRBJ1-3; no firm D call. Germline CDR1 SGHRS, CDR2 YFSETQ. The CDR3 extends over 15 amino acids. V lost 0 bases to trimming and J lost 0 bases, with 7 bases between them. The CDR3 coding sequence is TGCGCCAGCAGCTTGGGACTGGACTCTGGAAACACCATATATTTT. Protein: CASSLGLDSGNTIYF.

The V and J genes are TRBV24-1 and TRBJ1-2; tentative D call: TRBD1 (5 bases). The CDR3 sequence is 16 residues long. CDR1 KGHDR and CDR2 SFDVKD come from the germline V gene. The V and J ends lost 4 bases and 7 bases respectively, with 21 bases between them. The CDR3 nucleotides read TGTGCCACCAGTGACCCCCAGCGGGGGAGCCGCTTTGGCTACACCTTC. Translating gives CATSDPQRGSRFGYTF.

The gene calls are TRBV28 and TRBJ2-6; the match to TRBD1 covers 9 bases. The CDR3 covers 15 residues. The germline V gene has CDR1 MDHEN and CDR2 SYDVKM. The CDR3 DNA reads TGTGCGGCCGGGACAGGGACGTTTGGGGCCAACGTCCTGACTTTC. Encoded protein: CAAGTGTFGANVLTF. The full variable domain, with the rest looked up from reference TRBV28 and TRBJ2-6, is DVKVTQSSRYLVKRTGEKVFLECVQDMDHENMFWYRQDPGLGLRLIYFSYDVKMKEKGDIPEGYSVSREKKERFSLILESASTNQTSMYLCAAGTGTFGANVLTFGAGSRLTVL.

The rearrangement joins TRBV2 to TRBJ1-2, with D unclear. Trimming removed 9 bases from V and 0 bases from J, with 14 bases in between. Germline CDR1 SNHLY, CDR2 FYNNEI. The CDR3 is 14 amino acids. CDR3 residues: CASVVRVTNYGYTF. The DNA of the CDR3 is TGTGCCAGTGTGGTGCGTGTAACTAACTATGGCTACACCTTC.

The J gene is TRBJ2-7, the V gene TRBV5-1; D is perhaps TRBD1 (5 bases). Trimming pared 0 bases from V and 3 bases from J, leaving 10 bases between. The CDR3 contains 14 residues. The germline V gene has CDR1 SGHRS and CDR2 YFSETQ. As DNA, the CDR3 is TGCGCCAGCAGCTTGGCCTCAGGACACTACGAGCAGTACTTC. It yields the protein CASSLASGHYEQYF. Looking up the rest from reference TRBV5-1 and TRBJ2-7 gives the full variable domain: KAGVTQTPRYLIKTRGQQVTLSCSPISGHRSVSWYQQTPGQGLQFLFEYFSETQRNKGNFPGRFSGRQFSNSRSEMNVSTLELGDSALYLCASSLASGHYEQYFGPGTRLTVT.

The genes are TRBV7-2 and TRBJ1-3; possible D gene TRBD1, 6 bases. CDR1 SGHTA and CDR2 FQGNSA come from the germline V gene. The CDR3 extends over 13 amino acids. V was cut by 5 bases and J by 5 bases, with 10 bases left in between. The CDR3 sequence is CASSPDSRNTIYF. In nucleotides, the CDR3 is TGTGCCAGCAGCCCGGACAGCCGAAACACCATATATTTT.

This clone is a singleton in its sample. The rearrangement joins TRBV5-1 to TRBJ2-1; D gene ambiguous. The CDR3 totals 16 residues. CDR1 is SGHRS, CDR2 YFSETQ, per germline. Between the trimmed V and J ends, which lost 0 bases and 0 bases, there was a span of 10 bases. This CDR3 is CASSLVGSSSYNEQFF. CDR3 sequence (DNA): TGCGCCAGCAGCTTGGTCGGGTCGAGCTCCTACAATGAGCAGTTCTTC.